This T cell receptor (beta chain) stems from a study of T cells after yellow fever vaccination. Details on this clonotype: Its target is unknown.

Template switching with 5'RACE generated the TCR cDNA and added a universal primer site and UMIs. TCRdb used MiXCR to reprocess the 5' RACE reads, holding one entry per CDR3 protein. The data hold 300,000 or so distinct CDR3 sequences, with around 13% observed a single time. In germline, CDR1 is SGHRS, CDR2 YFSETQ. The CDR3 is 16 amino acids. The V end lost 0 bases, the J end lost 0 bases, and 10 bases lay between the germline ends. Overall study findings and caveats: Post-booster reappearance was seen for most primary-vaccination clones (around 96% CD4, 75% to 90% CD8).

The sequenced sample was CD4+ T cells sorted from PBMCs, obtained 45 days after the yellow fever booster vaccination. The receptor was derived from a man younger than 40 who received the YFV17D yellow fever vaccine. J is TRBJ1-3 and V is TRBV5-1, with a weak D call TRBD1 (5 bases). In DNA form, the CDR3 reads TGCGCCAGCAGCTTGGGCGGGACTCTCTCTGGAAACACCATATATTTT. Translating it yields CASSLGGTLSGNTIYF. Full variable domain (outside the CDR3, taken from reference TRBV5-1 and TRBJ1-3): KAGVTQTPRYLIKTRGQQVTLSCSPISGHRSVSWYQQTPGQGLQFLFEYFSETQRNKGNFPGRFSGRQFSNSRSEMNVSTLELGDSALYLCASSLGGTLSGNTIYFGEGSWLTVV.